This T cell receptor beta chain was recovered during a study of blood T cell repertoires in COVID-19. Study details: Collection of acute and convalescent COVID-19 samples took place in the United States, Italy and Spain. The analysed material was cDNA or gDNA that came from T cells, B-cell-depleted T cells, or PBMCs.

CDR1 and CDR2 from the germline V gene are SGHVS and FQNEAQ. The CDR3 is made up of 17 amino acids. V was trimmed by 4 bases and J by 4 bases, leaving 20 bases between them. The Seattle site enrolled patients during active infection and followed them longitudinally. Authors' methods: Nucleated cell number was recorded as an estimate derived from reference gene primer amplification. Sequenced by immunoSEQ multiplex PCR; TCRdb stores in-frame clones only, minus some. That table gives V, J and clone size, and the DNA gave D and trimming. The table shows about 170,000 clones, with 70% to 90% occurring only once.

This chain uses TRBV7-8 with TRBJ2-4; D may be TRBD1 (5 bases). The receptor was derived from a woman of 80 years or more with COVID-19, enrolled during active disease. Sequencing was carried out using peripheral blood. CDR3 region: CASSSRESTVRKNIQYF. CDR3 in DNA: TGTGCCAGCAGCTCCCGCGAGTCGACAGTACGTAAAAACATTCAGTACTTC. The whole variable domain, filled in from reference TRBV7-8 and TRBJ2-4, reads GAGVSQSPRYKVAKRGQDVALRCDPISGHVSLFWYQQALGQGPEFLTYFQNEAQLDKSGLPSDRFFAERPEGSVSTLKIQRTQQEDSAVYLCASSSRESTVRKNIQYFGAGTRLSVL.